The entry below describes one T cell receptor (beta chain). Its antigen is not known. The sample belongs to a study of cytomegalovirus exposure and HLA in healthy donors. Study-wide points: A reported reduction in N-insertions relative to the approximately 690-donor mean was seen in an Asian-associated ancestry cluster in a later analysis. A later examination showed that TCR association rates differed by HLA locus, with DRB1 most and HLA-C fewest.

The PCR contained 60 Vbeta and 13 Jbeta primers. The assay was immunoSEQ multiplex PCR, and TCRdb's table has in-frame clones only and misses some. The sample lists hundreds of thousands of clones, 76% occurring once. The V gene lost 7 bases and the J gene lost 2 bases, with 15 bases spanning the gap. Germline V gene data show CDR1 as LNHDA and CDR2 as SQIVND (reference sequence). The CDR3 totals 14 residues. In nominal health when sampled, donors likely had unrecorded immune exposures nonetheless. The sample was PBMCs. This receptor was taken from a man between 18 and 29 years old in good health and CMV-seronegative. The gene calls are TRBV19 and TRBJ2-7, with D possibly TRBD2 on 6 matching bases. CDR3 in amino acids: CASTSGLPTYEQYF. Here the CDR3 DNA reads TGTGCCAGTACCTCGGGACTCCCTACCTACGAGCAGTACTTC. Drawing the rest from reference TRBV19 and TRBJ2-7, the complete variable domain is DGGITQSPKYLFRKEGQNVTLSCEQNLNHDAMYWYRQDPGQGLRLIYYSQIVNDFQKGDIAEGYSVSREKKESFPLTVTSAQKNPTAFYLCASTSGLPTYEQYFGPGTRLTVT.